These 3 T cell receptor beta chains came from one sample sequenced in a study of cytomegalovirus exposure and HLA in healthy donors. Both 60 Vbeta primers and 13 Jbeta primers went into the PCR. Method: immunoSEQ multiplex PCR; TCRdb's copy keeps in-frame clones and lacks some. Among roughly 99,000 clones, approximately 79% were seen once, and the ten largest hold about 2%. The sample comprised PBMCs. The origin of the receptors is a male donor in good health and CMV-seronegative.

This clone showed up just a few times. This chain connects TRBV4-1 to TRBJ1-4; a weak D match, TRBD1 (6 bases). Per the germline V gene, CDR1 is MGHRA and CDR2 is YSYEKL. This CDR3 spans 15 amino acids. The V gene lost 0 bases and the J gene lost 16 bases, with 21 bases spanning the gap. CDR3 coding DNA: TGCGCCAGCAGCCAAGATGTGGGACAACCTACCGCTCCGTTTTTT. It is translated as CASSQDVGQPTAPFF.

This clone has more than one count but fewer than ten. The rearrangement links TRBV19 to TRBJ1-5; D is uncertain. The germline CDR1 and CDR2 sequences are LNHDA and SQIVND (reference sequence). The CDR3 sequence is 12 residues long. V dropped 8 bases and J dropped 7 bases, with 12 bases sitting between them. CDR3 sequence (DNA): TGTGCCAGTCAGCGGGTAGGCCAGCCCCAGCATTTT. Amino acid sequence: CASQRVGQPQHF.

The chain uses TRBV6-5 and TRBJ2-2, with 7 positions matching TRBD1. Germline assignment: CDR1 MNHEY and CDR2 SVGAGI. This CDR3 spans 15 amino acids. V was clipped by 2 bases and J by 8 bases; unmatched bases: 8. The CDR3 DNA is TGTGCCAGCAGTTACCCACGACAGGGAACAGGGGAGCTGTTTTTT. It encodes CASSYPRQGTGELFF.